This T cell receptor (beta chain) was recovered during a study of cytomegalovirus exposure and HLA in healthy donors. Both 60 Vbeta primers and 13 Jbeta primers went into the PCR. Measured with immunoSEQ multiplex PCR; TCRdb has only the in-frame clones, and not every one. The table lists about 160,000 clones, over 70% of them singletons. Findings and limits, study-wide: Rarity held for most TCR sequences, but there were some public TCRs that occurred in many donors.

Worth noting for this clone: Its target is unknown.

V shed 0 bases, J shed 0 bases, and the junction held 5 bases outside the gene matches. Germline V gene lookup returns CDR1 LGHNA and CDR2 YSLEER. The CDR3 is 18 residues long. Sequencing used PBMCs. The TCR comes from a boy aged 2 to 10 in good health and CMV-seronegative. V gene TRBV4-3 combines with J gene TRBJ2-3; 11 nucleotides match TRBD2. DNA for the CDR3: TGCGCCAGCAGCCAAGAATTAGCGGGAGGGCGGAGCACAGATACGCAGTATTTT. Protein product: CASSQELAGGRSTDTQYF.